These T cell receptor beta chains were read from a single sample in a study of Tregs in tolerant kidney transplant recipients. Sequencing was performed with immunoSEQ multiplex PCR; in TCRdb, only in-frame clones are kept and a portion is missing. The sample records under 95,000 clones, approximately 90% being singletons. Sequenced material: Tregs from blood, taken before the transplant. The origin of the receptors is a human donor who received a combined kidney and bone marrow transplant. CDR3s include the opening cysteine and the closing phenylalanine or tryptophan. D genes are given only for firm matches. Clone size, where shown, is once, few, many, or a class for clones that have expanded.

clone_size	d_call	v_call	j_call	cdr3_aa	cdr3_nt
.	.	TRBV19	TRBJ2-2	CASSMGSAGNRPGELFF	TGTGCCAGTAGTATGGGATCCGCAGGGAACCGACCCGGGGAGCTGTTTTTT
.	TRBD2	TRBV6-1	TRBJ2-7	CASSAVSGRSYEQYF	TGTGCCAGCAGTGCCGTTAGCGGGAGGTCCTACGAGCAGTACTTC
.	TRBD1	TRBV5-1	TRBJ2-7	CASSLLGQGPYEQYF	TGCGCCAGCAGCCTCTTGGGACAGGGTCCTTACGAGCAGTACTTC
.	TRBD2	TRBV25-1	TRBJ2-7	CASSEYGRLAGLGEQYF	TGTGCCAGCAGTGAATATGGGCGACTAGCAGGGCTAGGCGAGCAGTACTTC
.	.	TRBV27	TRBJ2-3	CASRDRDRTDTQYF	TGTGCCAGCAGAGACCGGGATCGCACAGATACGCAGTATTTT
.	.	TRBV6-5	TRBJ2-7	CASRRVLASGEQYF	TGTGCCAGCAGAAGGGTTCTAGCTTCTGGCGAGCAGTACTTC
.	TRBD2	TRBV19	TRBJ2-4	CASSLRGGGAKNIQYF	TGTGCCAGTAGTCTCCGAGGCGGGGGAGCCAAAAACATTCAGTACTTC
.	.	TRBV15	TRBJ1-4	CATKPGATNEKLFF	TGTGCCACCAAACCGGGGGCAACTAATGAAAAACTGTTTTTT
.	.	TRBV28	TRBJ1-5	CASSPRQAHQPQHF	TGTGCCAGCAGTCCACGACAGGCCCATCAGCCCCAGCATTTT
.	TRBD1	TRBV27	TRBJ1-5	CASSSRQGDQPQHF	TGTGCCAGCAGTTCGCGACAGGGCGATCAGCCCCAGCATTTT
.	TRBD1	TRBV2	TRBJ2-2	CASSKTGPTGELFF	TGTGCCAGCAGCAAGACAGGGCCCACCGGGGAGCTGTTTTTT
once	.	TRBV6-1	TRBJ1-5	CASIGTGNQPQHF	TGTGCCAGCATAGGAACAGGTAATCAGCCCCAGCATTTT
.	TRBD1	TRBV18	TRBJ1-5	CASSPGQGGSNQPQHF	TGTGCCAGCTCACCGGGACAGGGCGGAAGCAATCAGCCCCAGCATTTT
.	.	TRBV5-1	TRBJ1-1	CASSLRPLNTEAFF	TGCGCCAGCAGCTTAAGACCCTTGAACACTGAAGCTTTCTTT
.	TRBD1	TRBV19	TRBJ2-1	CASSSAGGEQFF	TGTGCCAGTAGCTCGGCAGGGGGTGAGCAGTTCTTC
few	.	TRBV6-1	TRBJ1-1	CASSEGGGKTEAFF	TGTGCCAGCAGTGAAGGAGGCGGTAAGACTGAAGCTTTCTTT
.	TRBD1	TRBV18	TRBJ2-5	CASTGQDQETQYF	TGTGCCAGCACCGGACAGGACCAAGAGACCCAGTACTTC
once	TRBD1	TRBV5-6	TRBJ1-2	CASSLFLPGQGRGYTF	TGTGCCAGCAGCTTGTTCCTACCGGGACAGGGTCGGGGCTACACCTTC
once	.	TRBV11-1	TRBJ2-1	CASSLVGGQSSYNEQFF	TGTGCCAGCAGCTTAGTAGGCGGACAGTCCTCCTACAATGAGCAGTTCTTC
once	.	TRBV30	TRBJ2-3	CAWNIGWESTDTQYF	TGTGCCTGGAATATCGGGTGGGAGAGCACAGATACGCAGTATTTT
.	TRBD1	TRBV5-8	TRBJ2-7	CASSLEPGTGVASQYF	TGTGCCAGCAGCTTGGAACCAGGGACAGGGGTTGCTAGTCAGTACTTC
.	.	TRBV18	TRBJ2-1	CASSPGGGSYNEQFF	TGTGCCAGCTCACCAGGAGGGGGCTCCTATAATGAGCAGTTCTTC
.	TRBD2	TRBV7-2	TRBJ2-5	CASSWTSGRVGETQYF	TGTGCCAGCAGCTGGACTAGCGGGAGGGTTGGGGAGACCCAGTACTTC
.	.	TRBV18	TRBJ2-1	CASSLGEGSYNEQFF	TGTGCCAGCTCACTAGGGGAAGGGTCCTACAATGAGCAGTTCTTC
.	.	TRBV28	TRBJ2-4	CASSLWEGAAKNIQYF	TGTGCCAGCAGTTTATGGGAGGGGGCTGCCAAAAACATTCAGTACTTC
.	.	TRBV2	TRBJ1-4	CASSDEKLFF	TGTGCCAGCAGTGATGAAAAACTGTTTTTT
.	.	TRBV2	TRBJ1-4	CASSETRQDNEKLFF	TGTGCCAGCAGTGAAACGAGACAGGATAATGAAAAACTGTTTTTT
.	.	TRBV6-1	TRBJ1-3	CASSEAGQSSGNTIYF	TGTGCCAGCAGTGAAGCCGGGCAGAGCTCTGGAAACACCATATATTTT
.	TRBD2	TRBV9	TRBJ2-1	CASSVAGLLAGENNEQFF	TGTGCCAGCAGCGTAGCTGGTTTACTAGCGGGCGAGAACAATGAGCAGTTCTTC
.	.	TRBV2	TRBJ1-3	CASSEGGPSGNTIYF	TGTGCCAGCAGTGAAGGCGGTCCCTCTGGAAACACCATATATTTT
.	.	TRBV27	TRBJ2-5	CASSFRPTGETQYF	TGTGCCAGCAGTTTTCGCCCGACGGGTGAGACCCAGTACTTC